This entry concerns a single TCR beta chain. What it binds is not known. Study-level points and caveats: Tumor Tregs overlapped most with tumor, then blood, naive CD4+ cells. The TCR gene usage of tumor memory CD4+ T cells clustered together with blood and lymph node memory CD4+ cells and with lymph node naive CD4+ cells.

Semi-nested PCR with Nested Universal Primer A followed constant-region reverse priming of full-length variable regions. Each CDR3 protein gets one entry after TCRdb re-called the 5' RACE reads with MiXCR. The sample has tens of thousands of distinct CDR3 sequences; roughly 17% are singletons. Naive CD4+ cells had CD25+ Tregs removed. Germline V gene data show CDR1 as SGHNT and CDR2 as YENEEA. This CDR3 is built from 16 residues. Trimming removed 3 bases from V and 6 bases from J; junction bases left unmatched: 7. The TCR was taken from a female donor with breast cancer. The chain links TRBV11-3 to TRBJ2-2, with TRBD2 matching over 10 bases. Input material: naive CD4+ T cells sorted from blood. Subset denoted: naive CD4+ T cells, CD4+CD45RA+CD25-. CDR3 nucleotide sequence: TGTGCCAGCAGCTTCCCCAGCGGGGGGGTAGCCGGGGAGCTGTTTTTT. Protein: CASSFPSGGVAGELFF.